Each of the 24 T cell receptor beta chains below was sequenced from the same sample in a study of blood T cell repertoires in COVID-19. Clones were sequenced by immunoSEQ multiplex PCR, and TCRdb holds only the in-frame ones, with some missing. The sample carries hundreds of thousands of clones, 80% to 90% recorded once. Specimen: peripheral blood. Source of these receptors: a woman aged 30 to 39 with active or convalescent COVID-19.

The V and J genes are TRBV4-1 and TRBJ2-1; the match to TRBD2 covers 9 bases. CDR1 and CDR2 from the germline V gene are MGHRA and YSYEKL. The CDR3 totals 16 residues. The trim removed 0 bases at V and 4 bases at J, leaving 4 bases unmatched. The CDR3 spells CASSQDPSGEYNEQFF. For the CDR3, the DNA is TGCGCCAGCAGCCAAGACCCTAGCGGGGAATACAATGAGCAGTTCTTC.

This chain connects TRBV19 to TRBJ1-6; D is possibly TRBD1 (5 bases). Trimming removed 3 bases at V and 4 bases at J, with 16 bases between. The CDR3 runs to 17 residues. Germline-derived CDR1 and CDR2 are LNHDA and SQIVND (reference sequence). CDR3 in DNA: TGTGCCAGTAGTATTTACGGGGGTCGGGTTTATAATTCACCCCTCCACTTT. Amino acids: CASSIYGGRVYNSPLHF.

This chain connects TRBV12-3 or TRBV12-4 to TRBJ2-2; D is undetermined. The CDR3 consists of 13 residues. Trimming left V 7 bases short and J 4 bases short, with 10 bases between. The CDR3 bases are TGTGCCAGCATGGCAGGTATCACCGGGGAGCTGTTTTTT. This encodes CASMAGITGELFF.

The sample holds a few counts of this clone. The chain is built from TRBV3-1 (or the pseudogene TRBV3-2) and TRBJ1-2; D is perhaps TRBD1 (6 bases). The CDR3 contains 13 residues. Germline CDR1 is LGHDT and CDR2 is YNNKEL (reference sequence). Deletions cut 0 bases from V and 8 bases from J, with 10 bases between. CDR3 nucleotides: TGTGCCAGCAGCCAAGATACAGGGACGGGCTACACCTTC. It translates to CASSQDTGTGYTF.

The chain carries TRBV2 and TRBJ2-7, with TRBD1 identical over 7 bases. Germline CDR1 is SNHLY and CDR2 is FYNNEI. Losses at the gene ends were 7 bases for V and 6 bases for J; bases not matched to a gene: 12. This CDR3 comprises 14 residues. The CDR3 DNA sequence: TGTGCCAGCACTCCGGGACAGAGTAAAACCGAGCAGTACTTC. Protein: CASTPGQSKTEQYF.

This clone was seen once. V usage is TRBV27 and J usage is TRBJ1-1; no reliable D call. Germline V gene sequence: CDR1 MNHEY, CDR2 SMNVEV (reference sequence). V lost 0 bases, J lost 7 bases, and 9 bases lay in between. This CDR3 spans 13 amino acids. CDR3 sequence (DNA): TGTGCCAGCAGTTTATCGTCGAGGGTTGAAGCTTTCTTT. Amino acids: CASSLSSRVEAFF.

The V and J genes are TRBV19 and TRBJ1-1; tentatively, D is TRBD1 (5 bases). This CDR3 region has 14 residues. V shed 4 bases and J shed 6 bases, with 15 bases lying between them. Germline loops: CDR1 LNHDA, CDR2 SQIVND (reference sequence). This CDR3 is CASSTGRVVPEAFF. The CDR3, as DNA: TGTGCCAGTAGTACGGGCAGGGTCGTCCCTGAAGCTTTCTTT.

The chain recombines TRBV6-6 with TRBJ2-2; 8 bases are a match to TRBD1. The V gene's germline CDR1 is MNHNY and CDR2 SVGAGI (reference sequence). The CDR3 runs 13 residues. V trimming: 6 bases; J trimming: 5 bases; junction bases outside the gene matches: 2. CDR3 nucleotides: TGTGCCAGCAGAGACAGGGGAACCGGGGAGCTGTTTTTT. Its translation: CASRDRGTGELFF.

V usage is TRBV3-1 (or the pseudogene TRBV3-2) and J usage is TRBJ1-3; the match to TRBD1 covers 7 bases. This CDR3 is 16 amino acids long. The ends lost 0 bases at V and 4 bases at J; junction bases unmatched: 6. Germline V lookup: CDR1 LGHDT, CDR2 YNNKEL (reference sequence). The CDR3, as DNA: TGTGCCAGCAGCCAAGATTATGGGACAGCAGGAAACACCATATATTTT. Residues: CASSQDYGTAGNTIYF.

Comments on this clone: A read error may account for a junction end that differs from germline. The chain links TRBV7-8 to TRBJ2-1; 11 nucleotides line up with TRBD2. Germline V gene data show CDR1 as SGHVS and CDR2 as FQNEAQ. The CDR3 is made up of 15 amino acids. CDR3 loop: CASRLAGGPYNEQFF. The CDR3 DNA reads as TGTGCCAGCAGGTTAGCGGGAGGGCCCTACAATGAGCAGTTCTTC.

This rearrangement joins TRBV3-1 (or the pseudogene TRBV3-2) to TRBJ2-3; 10 bases map to TRBD2. This CDR3 has 17 amino acids. Unmatched junction bases numbered 7, after V lost 0 bases and J lost 4 bases. CDR1 and CDR2 (germline): LGHDT, YNNKEL (reference sequence). The CDR3 reads CASSQEIEREGPDTQYF. Here the CDR3 DNA reads TGTGCCAGCAGCCAAGAGATTGAGCGGGAGGGCCCAGATACGCAGTATTTT.

The rearrangement joins TRBV7-2 to TRBJ1-2, with 7 bases that match TRBD1. The CDR3 length is 13 residues. The germline gives CDR1 SGHTA, CDR2 FQGNSA. J lost 3 bases, V lost 5 bases, and 3 bases had no gene match. DNA of the CDR3: TGTGCCAGCAGCCCCGACAGGGACTATGGCTACACCTTC. Residues: CASSPDRDYGYTF.

This clone appeared once. This chain joins TRBV5-1 and TRBJ2-3, with D tentatively TRBD2 (6 bases). V lost 0 bases and J lost 3, with 11 bases in between. CDR3 length: 15 amino acids. CDR1 and CDR2 (germline): SGHRS, YFSETQ. The CDR3 DNA follows: TGCGCCAGCAGCTTGGGAGGGCGGGAAACAGATACGCAGTATTTT. Its translation is CASSLGGRETDTQYF.

This clone has more than one count but fewer than ten. This sequence joins TRBV18 and TRBJ1-5; D uncertain. This CDR3 is built from 14 residues. CDR1 KGHSH and CDR2 LQKENI come from the germline V gene. V was trimmed by 3 bases and J by 0 bases, leaving 6 bases between them. The DNA for the CDR3 is TGTGCCAGCTCACCCAGTCATAGCAATCAGCCCCAGCATTTT. Protein product: CASSPSHSNQPQHF.

This rearrangement joins TRBV5-4 to TRBJ2-2; 8 positions agree with TRBD2. CDR3 length equals 16 residues. CDR1 is SGHNT and CDR2 is YYREEE in the germline V gene (reference sequence). After removal of 0 bases from V and 7 bases from J, the junction contained 8 bases not matched to a gene. CDR3 bases: TGTGCCAGCAGCTTGGCTGGGCGGGGGGCGGACGGGGAGCTGTTTTTT. Its protein is CASSLAGRGADGELFF.

The chain carries TRBV27 and TRBJ1-2; D gene unclear. The CDR3 sequence is 14 residues long. V dropped 2 bases and J dropped 7 bases, with 14 bases sitting between them. Germline lookup yields CDR1 MNHEY and CDR2 SMNVEV (reference sequence). CDR3 in amino acids: CASSLKVAVGGYTF. The CDR3 DNA sequence: TGTGCCAGCAGTTTAAAAGTGGCGGTTGGTGGCTACACCTTC.

This chain uses TRBV7-8 with TRBJ1-1, with a possible D match to TRBD1 (5 bases). CDR1 is SGHVS and CDR2 is FQNEAQ in the germline V gene. The CDR3 spans 16 residues. Trimming removed 2 bases from V and 5 bases from J, with 18 bases in between. DNA for the CDR3: TGTGCCAGCAGCTTACGGGCCACTTCGGGGGGGACTGAAGCTTTCTTT. Amino acid sequence: CASSLRATSGGTEAFF.

The gene calls are TRBV10-1 and TRBJ2-3, with D possibly being TRBD2 (6 bases). Germline V CDR1 and CDR2: WNHNN, SYGVQD (reference sequence). The CDR3 loop spans 14 amino acids. V was clipped by 3 bases and J by 3 bases, with 10 bases between them. The DNA for the CDR3 is TGCGCCAGCAGTGACGGGGGTATGACAGATACGCAGTATTTT. Translation: CASSDGGMTDTQYF.

V usage is TRBV5-1 and J usage is TRBJ2-7, with TRBD2 as a possible D gene (6 bases). The CDR3 runs to 16 residues. Germline CDR1 reads SGHRS; CDR2 reads YFSETQ. Trimming left V 0 bases short and J 3 bases short, with 16 bases between. The CDR3 loop is CASSLDGRRDHYEQYF. The CDR3, as DNA: TGCGCCAGCAGCTTGGACGGTAGGAGGGACCACTACGAGCAGTACTTC.

The V call is TRBV27, the J call TRBJ1-5; TRBD1 matches 8 bases. V shed 6 bases, J shed 7 bases, and the junction held 17 bases outside the gene matches. Per germline, CDR1 MNHEY and CDR2 SMNVEV (reference sequence). The CDR3 is made up of 17 amino acids. CDR3 in DNA: TGTGCCAGCAGCCGCGGACAGGGTCCCCTCGCGTACCAGCCCCAGCATTTT. Translated: CASSRGQGPLAYQPQHF.

The chain uses TRBV2 and TRBJ2-1; 15 bases are shared with TRBD2. The CDR3 extends over 16 amino acids. The ends lost 3 bases at V and 9 bases at J; junction bases unmatched: 6. Germline CDR1 SNHLY, CDR2 FYNNEI. Here the CDR3 reads CASSDEGLAGGSEQFF. The CDR3 bases are TGTGCCAGCAGTGACGAGGGACTAGCGGGGGGAAGTGAGCAGTTCTTC.

This clone showed up just a few times. This chain links TRBV7-9 with TRBJ1-6; 7 bases are shared with TRBD1. Per germline, CDR1 SEHNR and CDR2 FQNEAQ (reference sequence). The CDR3 runs 15 residues. V lost 1 base to trimming and J lost 5 bases; unmatched junction nucleotides: 2. CDR3 in DNA: TGTGCCAGCAGCTTAGGTGGGACAGATAATTCACCCCTCCACTTT. This gives the protein CASSLGGTDNSPLHF.

The chain links TRBV5-1 to TRBJ2-7; weak D call: TRBD1 (6 bases). The length of the CDR3 is 13 residues. Germline CDR1 reads SGHRS; CDR2 reads YFSETQ. V lost 0 bases and J 4 bases, leaving 8 bases between the germline ends. The CDR3: CASSLDREYEQYF. Here the CDR3 DNA reads TGCGCCAGCAGCTTGGACAGGGAGTACGAGCAGTACTTC.

This clone was found once. The chain has TRBV29-1 and TRBJ2-1, with D maybe TRBD2 (5 bases). Trimming left V 4 bases short and J 3 bases short, with 13 bases between. The CDR3 totals 14 residues. CDR1 is SQVTM and CDR2 is ANQGSEA in the germline V gene. For the CDR3, the DNA is TGCAGCGTTGTATTAGCTACTAGCTACAATGAGCAGTTCTTC. It translates to CSVVLATSYNEQFF.